This TCR beta chain derives from a study of cytomegalovirus exposure and HLA in healthy donors. General observations from the study: There were some public TCRs occurring in many donors, but most TCR sequences were rare.

With regard to this clone: The antigen is undetermined.

V gave up 4 bases and J gave up 4 bases; unmatched junction bases: 10. CDR3 size: 16 residues. CDR1 MNHNS and CDR2 SASEGT come from the germline V gene. Assay: immunoSEQ multiplex PCR; the TCRdb copy retains only in-frame clones and omits some. The sample contains 200,000 or so clones, 75% to 95% of which appear only once. This rearrangement joins TRBV6-1 to TRBJ2-1; 7 bases align to TRBD2. The clonotype comes from a woman under 30 in good health and CMV-seronegative. Sequenced input: PBMCs. This chain's CDR3 is CASSAYLAEPYNEQFF. CDR3 in DNA: TGTGCCAGCAGTGCTTACCTAGCGGAGCCTTACAATGAGCAGTTCTTC.